This T cell receptor (beta chain) was sequenced for a study of molecular identifiers for immune sequencing clone quantification. Each CDR3 protein is one row after TCRdb ran MiXCR on the PCR reads. The table lists 400,000 to 600,000 distinct CDR3 sequences, 20% to 25% of them singletons. Between roughly 19,000 and 1,100,000 sorted cells, with 10%, 30% or 50% RNA, yielded naive CD8 libraries. This clonotype was found many times. The sample comprised naive CD8+ T cells from blood, with Jurkat cell RNA spiked in. Subset here: FACS-sorted CD8+CD4-CCR7+CD45RA+ naive T cells. This receptor was identified in a human donor in good health. Some libraries in this study had Jurkat cell RNA spiked in.

The CDR3 DNA sequence: TGTGCCAGCAGGAGCTTCTCAGCCGTGGTCGAGCAGTACTTC. Translating gives CASRSFSAVVEQYF. The V and J genes are TRBV27 and TRBJ2-7; D is unresolved. Between the trimmed V and J ends, which lost 6 bases and 6 bases, there was a span of 18 bases. This CDR3 region has 14 residues. Germline assignment: CDR1 MNHEY and CDR2 SMNVEV (reference sequence).